These T cell receptor beta chains were read from a single sample in a study. TCRdb independently ran MiXCR on the 5' RACE reads; one entry per CDR3 protein. The repertoire holds fewer than 60,000 distinct CDR3 sequences, with around 26% as singletons. The sequencing input was naive CD4+ T cells sorted from blood. These receptors were collected from a female donor with breast cancer. Both conserved end residues are part of each CDR3. The order of the fields is CDR3 length, V gene, CDR3 protein.

cdr3_length: 15; v_call: TRBV12-3/TRBV12-4; cdr3_aa: CASSLLTGVGNEQFF
cdr3_length: 15; v_call: TRBV4-2; cdr3_aa: CASSQDTGLNSPLHF
cdr3_length: 15; v_call: TRBV29-1; cdr3_aa: CSVEDPGQLGDEQFF
cdr3_length: 15; v_call: TRBV2; cdr3_aa: CASSWGRVNTGELFF
cdr3_length: 16; v_call: TRBV9; cdr3_aa: CASSFSTGTVNSPLHF
cdr3_length: 18; v_call: TRBV7-9; cdr3_aa: CASSSPRGTGKTTDTQYF
cdr3_length: 15; v_call: TRBV10-3; cdr3_aa: CAISELAAVYNEQFF
cdr3_length: 15; v_call: TRBV7-2; cdr3_aa: CASSLSTDRGETQYF
cdr3_length: 14; v_call: TRBV24-1; cdr3_aa: CVTSETGGTDTQYF
cdr3_length: 15; v_call: TRBV12-3/TRBV12-4; cdr3_aa: CASSFVTWPYKGYTF
cdr3_length: 17; v_call: TRBV7-6; cdr3_aa: CASSGDRPLRATDTQYF
cdr3_length: 14; v_call: TRBV6-6; cdr3_aa: CASSYSTGGYGYTF
cdr3_length: 13; v_call: TRBV12-3/TRBV12-4; cdr3_aa: CASSFTGANVLTF
cdr3_length: 15; v_call: TRBV20-1; cdr3_aa: CSAREGGGAKDEQYF
cdr3_length: 15; v_call: TRBV5-1; cdr3_aa: CASSLGGARNTEAFF
cdr3_length: 17; v_call: TRBV21-1; cdr3_aa: CASSALKSEISNQPQHF
cdr3_length: 13; v_call: TRBV10-3; cdr3_aa: CAISEVRIYEQYF